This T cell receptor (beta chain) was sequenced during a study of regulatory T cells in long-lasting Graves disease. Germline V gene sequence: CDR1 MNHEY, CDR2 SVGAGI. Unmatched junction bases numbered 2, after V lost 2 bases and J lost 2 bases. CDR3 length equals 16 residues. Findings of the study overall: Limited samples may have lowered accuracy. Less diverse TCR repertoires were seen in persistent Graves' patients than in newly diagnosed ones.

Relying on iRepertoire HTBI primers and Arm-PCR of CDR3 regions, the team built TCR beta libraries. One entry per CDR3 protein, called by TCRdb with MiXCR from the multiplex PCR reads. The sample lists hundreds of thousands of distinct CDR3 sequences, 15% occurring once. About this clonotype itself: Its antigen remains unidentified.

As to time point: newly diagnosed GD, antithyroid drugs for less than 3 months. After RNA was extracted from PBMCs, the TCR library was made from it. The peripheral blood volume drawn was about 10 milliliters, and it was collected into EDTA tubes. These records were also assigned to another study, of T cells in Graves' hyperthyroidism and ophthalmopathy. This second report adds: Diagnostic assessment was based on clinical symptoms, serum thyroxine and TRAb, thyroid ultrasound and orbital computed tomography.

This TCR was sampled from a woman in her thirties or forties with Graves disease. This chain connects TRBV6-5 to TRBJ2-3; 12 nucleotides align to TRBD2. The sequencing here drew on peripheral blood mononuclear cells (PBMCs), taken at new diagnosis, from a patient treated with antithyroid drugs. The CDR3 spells CASSYGLAGTTDTQYF. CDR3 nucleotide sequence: TGTGCCAGCAGTTACGGACTAGCGGGGACCACAGATACGCAGTATTTT.